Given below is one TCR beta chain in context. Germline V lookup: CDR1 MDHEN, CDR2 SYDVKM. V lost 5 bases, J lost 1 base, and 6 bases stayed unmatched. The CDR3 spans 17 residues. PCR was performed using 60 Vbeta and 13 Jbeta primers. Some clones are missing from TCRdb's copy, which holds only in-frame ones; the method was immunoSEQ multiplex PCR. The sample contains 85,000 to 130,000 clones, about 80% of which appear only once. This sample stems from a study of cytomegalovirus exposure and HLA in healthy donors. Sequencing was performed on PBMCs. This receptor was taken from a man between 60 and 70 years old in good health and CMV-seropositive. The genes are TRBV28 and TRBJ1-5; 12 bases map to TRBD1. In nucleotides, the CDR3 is TGTGCCAGCAGTCTTTTGGGGACAGGGGGCAGCAATCAGCCCCAGCATTTT. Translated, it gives CASSLLGTGGSNQPQHF.